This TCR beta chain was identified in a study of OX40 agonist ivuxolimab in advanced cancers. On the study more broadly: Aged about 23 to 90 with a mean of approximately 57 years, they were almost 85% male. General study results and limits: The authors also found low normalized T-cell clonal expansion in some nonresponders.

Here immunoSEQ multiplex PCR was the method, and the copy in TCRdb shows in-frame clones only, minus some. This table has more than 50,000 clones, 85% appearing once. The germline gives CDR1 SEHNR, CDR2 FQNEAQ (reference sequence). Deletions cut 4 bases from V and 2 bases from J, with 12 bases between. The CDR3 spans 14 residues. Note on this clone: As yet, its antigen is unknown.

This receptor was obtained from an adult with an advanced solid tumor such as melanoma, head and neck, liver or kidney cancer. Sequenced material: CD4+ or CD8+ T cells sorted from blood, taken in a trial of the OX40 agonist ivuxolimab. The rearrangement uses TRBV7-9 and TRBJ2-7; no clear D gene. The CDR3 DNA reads TGTGCCAGCAGCTCGACACGAAACACCTACGAGCAGTACTTC. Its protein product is CASSSTRNTYEQYF. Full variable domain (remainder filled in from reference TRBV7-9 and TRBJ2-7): DTGVSQNPRHKITKRGQNVTFRCDPISEHNRLYWYRQTLGQGPEFLTYFQNEAQLEKSRLLSDRFSAERPKGSFSTLEIQRTEQGDSAMYLCASSSTRNTYEQYFGPGTRLTVT.